The entry that follows covers one T cell receptor (beta chain) sequence. The sample comes from a study of cytomegalovirus exposure and HLA in healthy donors. The CDR3 has 17 residues. V trimming: 0 bases; J trimming: 5 bases; junction bases outside the gene matches: 11. Germline assignment: CDR1 SGDLS and CDR2 YYNGEE. Primers: 60 Vbeta forward and 13 Jbeta reverse. TCRdb's copy holds only in-frame clones and misses some; the assay was immunoSEQ multiplex PCR. The sample gives 99,000 or so clones, 83% of which show up once; approximately 6.1% is in the top ten. The sample was PBMCs. The chain uses TRBV9 and TRBJ2-5, with 9 bases matching TRBD2. The origin of this receptor is a man aged 18 to 30 in good health and CMV-seronegative. CDR3 DNA: TGTGCCAGCAGCGTAGGGGGAGGTAGCGGGAGCAGTGAGACCCAGTACTTC. Translated, it gives CASSVGGGSGSSETQYF.